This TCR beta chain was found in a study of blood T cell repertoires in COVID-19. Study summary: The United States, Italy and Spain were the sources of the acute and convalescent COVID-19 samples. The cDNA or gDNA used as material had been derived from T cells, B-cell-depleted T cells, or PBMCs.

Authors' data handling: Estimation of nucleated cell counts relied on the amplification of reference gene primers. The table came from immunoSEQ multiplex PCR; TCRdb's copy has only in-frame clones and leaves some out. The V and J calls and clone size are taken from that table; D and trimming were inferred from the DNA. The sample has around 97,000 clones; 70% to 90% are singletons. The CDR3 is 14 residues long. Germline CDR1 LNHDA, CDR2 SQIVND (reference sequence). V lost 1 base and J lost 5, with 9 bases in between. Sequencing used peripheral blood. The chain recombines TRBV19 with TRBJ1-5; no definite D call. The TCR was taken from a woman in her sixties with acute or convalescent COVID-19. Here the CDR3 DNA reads TGTGCCAGTAGTATAGTAGGGAGGGATCAGCCCCAGCATTTT. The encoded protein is CASSIVGRDQPQHF. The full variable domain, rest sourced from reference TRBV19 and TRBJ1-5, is DGGITQSPKYLFRKEGQNVTLSCEQNLNHDAMYWYRQDPGQGLRLIYYSQIVNDFQKGDIAEGYSVSREKKESFPLTVTSAQKNPTAFYLCASSIVGRDQPQHFGDGTRLSIL.